This TCR beta chain comes out of a study of T cells in localized non-small cell lung cancer (dated by TCRdb to about 2020). For context, the study as a whole: The study examined T cell repertoires in 200 to 250 patients with early-stage NSCLC and compared tumors with uninvolved tumor-adjacent lungs. A mean age of roughly 64 years was recorded for the NSCLC patients, of whom 129 were male and 95 to 110 were female. The cohort comprised approximately 240 treatment-naïve NSCLC patients with resected, localized lung tumors. General study outcomes and caveats: Since the design was exploratory, TCR variables were selected using unadjusted p-values with no false-discovery rate correction. The highest T cell clonality was observed in uninvolved tumor-adjacent lung, where clonality exceeded that of tumor, suggesting that antigenic responses were more focused in uninvolved tumor-adjacent lung. Because multi-region tumor sequencing was not performed, intratumor heterogeneity could not be ruled out. Higher T cell density in blood was associated with longer overall survival, whereas higher clonality in adjacent lung was associated with shorter survival. Of the top 100 tumor clones, a median of approximately 60 were detected in paired uninvolved adjacent lung; around 30 were also among that lung's top 100.

Points on this clone: This receptor's antigen is unknown. One base away there is no much larger clone; base qualities are not given.

TCR beta CDR3 regions were sequenced from DNA using the immunoSEQ Assay. The published analysis was carried out like this. To compute T cell density, TCR beta template counts were normalized to usable DNA, which was estimated by amplifying housekeeping genes. Richness was estimated using the preseqR package, with extrapolation to 400,000 templates for PBMC samples and to 120,000 templates for tissue samples. Clonality was calculated as one minus Pielou's evenness. Differential abundance testing on productive amino-acid clonotypes, with a minimum total count of 5 and an alpha of 0.1, was used to identify tissue-enriched TCRs. Repertoire overlap between compartments was quantified with the Jaccard Index and Morisita Overlap Index. GLIPH grouped TCR beta CDR3s together with public tetramer-defined viral CDR3s, and a viral motif had to include at least three viral sequences and show V-gene enrichment. This immuneACCESS table, as held by TCRdb, lists in-frame sequences with V and J called but not all clones. Of the missing ones, under half trace to an unresolved V gene in checked studies; the others have no known cause. That table is the source of V, J and clone size, and D and trimming were worked out from the DNA. Present in this sample are 48,000 or so clones, about nine tenths of which were seen just once. 18% of the sample lies in the top ten.

At diagnosis, peripheral blood, uninvolved tumor-adjacent lung and tumor were collected and were preserved as a mix of fresh-frozen and FFPE material. For TCR repertoire profiling, blood samples were analyzed in the form of peripheral blood mononuclear cells. V sheds 10 bases and J sheds 4 bases, leaving 11 bases between their ends. Based on the germline V gene, the CDR1 and CDR2 sequences are MNHEY and SVGAGI. The CDR3 runs 13 amino acids, cysteine and phenylalanine included. Only the CDR3 portion is preserved as DNA: 39 bases, with reading frame beginning at the first base. The clonotype comes from a male donor aged 60 or over with stage III squamous cell lung carcinoma. The V and J segments used are TRBV6-5 and TRBJ2-6; matching of 5 bases hints at TRBD2 as the D gene. Here the sequenced sample was peripheral blood, taken before any cancer treatment. The encoded CDR3 is CAIRGSGANVLTF. The bases are TGTGCCATTCGGGGTTCCGGGGCCAACGTCCTGACTTTC.